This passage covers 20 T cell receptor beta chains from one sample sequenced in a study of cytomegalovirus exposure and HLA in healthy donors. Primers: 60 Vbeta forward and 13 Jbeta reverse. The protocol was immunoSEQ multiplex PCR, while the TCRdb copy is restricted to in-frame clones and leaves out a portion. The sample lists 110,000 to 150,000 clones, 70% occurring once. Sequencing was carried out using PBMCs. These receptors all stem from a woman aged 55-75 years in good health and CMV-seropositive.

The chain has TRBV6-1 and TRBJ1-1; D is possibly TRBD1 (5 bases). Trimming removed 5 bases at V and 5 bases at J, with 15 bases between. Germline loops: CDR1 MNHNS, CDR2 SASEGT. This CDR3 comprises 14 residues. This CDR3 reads CASSRAQGGTEAFF. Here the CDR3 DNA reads TGTGCCAGCAGTCGGGCCCAGGGAGGAACTGAAGCTTTCTTT.

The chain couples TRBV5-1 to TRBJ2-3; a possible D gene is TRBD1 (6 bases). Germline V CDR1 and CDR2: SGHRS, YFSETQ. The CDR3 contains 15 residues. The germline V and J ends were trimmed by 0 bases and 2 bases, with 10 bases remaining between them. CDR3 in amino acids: CASSLAGTYTDTQYF. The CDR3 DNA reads TGCGCCAGCAGCTTGGCCGGGACATACACAGATACGCAGTATTTT.

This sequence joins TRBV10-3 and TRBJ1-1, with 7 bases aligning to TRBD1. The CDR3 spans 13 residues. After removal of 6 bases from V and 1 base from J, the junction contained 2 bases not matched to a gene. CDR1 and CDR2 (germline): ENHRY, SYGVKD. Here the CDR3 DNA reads TGTGCCATCAGGGGGACAGAGAACACTGAAGCTTTCTTT. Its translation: CAIRGTENTEAFF.

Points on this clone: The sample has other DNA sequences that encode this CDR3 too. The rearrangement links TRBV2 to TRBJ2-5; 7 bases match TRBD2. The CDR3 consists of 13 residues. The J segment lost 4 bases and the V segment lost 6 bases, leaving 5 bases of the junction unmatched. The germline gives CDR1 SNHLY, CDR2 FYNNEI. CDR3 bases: TGTGCCAGCAGCGCAGGACTAGGAGAGACCCAGTACTTC. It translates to CASSAGLGETQYF.

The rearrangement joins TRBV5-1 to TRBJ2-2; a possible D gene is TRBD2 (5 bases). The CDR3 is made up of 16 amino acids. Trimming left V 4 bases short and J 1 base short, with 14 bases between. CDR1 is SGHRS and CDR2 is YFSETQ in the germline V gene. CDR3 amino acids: CASSLWTGMNTGELFF. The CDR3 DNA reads TGCGCCAGCAGCCTATGGACGGGGATGAACACCGGGGAGCTGTTTTTT.

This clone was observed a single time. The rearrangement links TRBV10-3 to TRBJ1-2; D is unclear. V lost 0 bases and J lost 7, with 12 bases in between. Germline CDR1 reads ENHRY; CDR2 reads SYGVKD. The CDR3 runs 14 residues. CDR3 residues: CAISESNLAGGYTF. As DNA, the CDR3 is TGTGCCATCAGTGAGTCGAACCTCGCCGGTGGCTACACCTTC.

CDR3 DNA: TGCGCCAGCAGCTCCTCGGGGGACGAGCAGTACTTC. Amino acids: CASSSSGDEQYF. The chain employs TRBV10-1 and TRBJ2-7; D might be TRBD2 (6 bases). The CDR3 loop spans 12 amino acids. The germline CDR1 and CDR2 sequences are WNHNN and SYGVQD (reference sequence). Between the trimmed V and J ends, which lost 6 bases and 5 bases, there was a span of 11 bases.

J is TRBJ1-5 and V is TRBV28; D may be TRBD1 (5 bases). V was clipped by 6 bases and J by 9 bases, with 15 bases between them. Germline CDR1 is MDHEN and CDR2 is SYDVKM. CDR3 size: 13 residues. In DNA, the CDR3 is TGTGCCAGCAGCTATGGGGGGGTTAGGCCCCAGCATTTT. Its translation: CASSYGGVRPQHF.

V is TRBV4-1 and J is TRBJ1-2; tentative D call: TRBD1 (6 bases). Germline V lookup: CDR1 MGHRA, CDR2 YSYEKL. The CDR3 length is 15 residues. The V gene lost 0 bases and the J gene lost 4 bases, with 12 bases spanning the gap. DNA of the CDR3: TGCGCCAGCAGCCAAGACGAACAGGGCCCCTATGGCTACACCTTC. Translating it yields CASSQDEQGPYGYTF.

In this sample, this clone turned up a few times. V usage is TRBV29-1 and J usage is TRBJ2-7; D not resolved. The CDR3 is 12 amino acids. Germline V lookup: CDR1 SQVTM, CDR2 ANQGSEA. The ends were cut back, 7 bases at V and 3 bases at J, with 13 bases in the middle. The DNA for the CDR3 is TGCAGCGCATCTCAGGTAGGCTACGAGCAGTACTTC. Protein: CSASQVGYEQYF.

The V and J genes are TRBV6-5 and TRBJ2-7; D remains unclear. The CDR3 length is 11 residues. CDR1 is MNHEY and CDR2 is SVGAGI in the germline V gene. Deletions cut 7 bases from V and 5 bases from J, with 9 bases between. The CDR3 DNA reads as TGTGCCAGCACGAGAAATGACGAGCAGTACTTC. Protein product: CASTRNDEQYF.

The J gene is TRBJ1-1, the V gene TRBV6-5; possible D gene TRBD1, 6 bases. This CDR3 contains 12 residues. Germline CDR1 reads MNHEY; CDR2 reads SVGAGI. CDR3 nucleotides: TGTGCGGCAAAACAGGGAGCGACTGAAGCTTTCTTT. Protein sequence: CAAKQGATEAFF.

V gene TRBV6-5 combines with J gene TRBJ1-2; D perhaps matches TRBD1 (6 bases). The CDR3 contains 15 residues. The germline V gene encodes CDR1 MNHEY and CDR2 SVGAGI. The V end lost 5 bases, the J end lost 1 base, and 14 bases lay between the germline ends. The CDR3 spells CASSAYRDRNYGYTF. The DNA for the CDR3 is TGTGCCAGCAGTGCCTACAGGGACCGTAACTATGGCTACACCTTC.

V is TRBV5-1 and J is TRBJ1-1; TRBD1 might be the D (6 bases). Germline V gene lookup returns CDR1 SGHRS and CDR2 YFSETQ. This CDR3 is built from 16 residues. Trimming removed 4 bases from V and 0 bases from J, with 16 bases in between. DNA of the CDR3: TGCGCCAGCAGCCCCTACTATGGGACAATGAACACTGAAGCTTTCTTT. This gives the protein CASSPYYGTMNTEAFF.

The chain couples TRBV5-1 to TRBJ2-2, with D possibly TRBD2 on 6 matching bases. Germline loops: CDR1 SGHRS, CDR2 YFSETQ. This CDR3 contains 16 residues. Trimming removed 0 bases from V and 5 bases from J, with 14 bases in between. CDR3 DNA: TGCGCCAGCAGCTTGGCAGGGAACGCGGGGACCGGGGAGCTGTTTTTT. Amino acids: CASSLAGNAGTGELFF.

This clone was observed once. CDR3 sequence: CAWSGLAGGSEQYF. CDR3 sequence (DNA): TGTGCCTGGAGTGGTTTAGCGGGAGGAAGCGAGCAGTACTTC. The V call is TRBV30, the J call TRBJ2-7, with 10 bases that match TRBD2. CDR1 and CDR2 (germline): GTSNPN, SVGIG (reference sequence). V shed 1 base, J shed 6 bases, and the junction held 6 bases outside the gene matches. The CDR3 length is 14 residues.

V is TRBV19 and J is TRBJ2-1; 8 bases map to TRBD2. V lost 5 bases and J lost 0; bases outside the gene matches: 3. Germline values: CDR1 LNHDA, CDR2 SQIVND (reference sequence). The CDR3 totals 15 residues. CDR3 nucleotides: TGTGCCAGTAGTGTACTAGCGGACTCCTACAATGAGCAGTTCTTC. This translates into CASSVLADSYNEQFF. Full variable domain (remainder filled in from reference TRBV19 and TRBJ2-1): DGGITQSPKYLFRKEGQNVTLSCEQNLNHDAMYWYRQDPGQGLRLIYYSQIVNDFQKGDIAEGYSVSREKKESFPLTVTSAQKNPTAFYLCASSVLADSYNEQFFGPGTRLTVL.

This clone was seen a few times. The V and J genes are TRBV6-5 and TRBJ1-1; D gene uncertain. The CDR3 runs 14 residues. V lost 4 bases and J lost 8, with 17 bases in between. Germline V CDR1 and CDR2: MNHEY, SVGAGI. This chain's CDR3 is CASSFNRGQSEAFF. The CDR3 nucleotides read TGTGCCAGCAGTTTCAACCGCGGGCAGTCCGAAGCTTTCTTT.

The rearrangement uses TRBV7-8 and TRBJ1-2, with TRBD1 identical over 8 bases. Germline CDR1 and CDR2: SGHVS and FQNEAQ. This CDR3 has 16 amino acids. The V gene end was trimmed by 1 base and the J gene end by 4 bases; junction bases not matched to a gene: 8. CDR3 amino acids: CASSLGPDRAIYGYTF. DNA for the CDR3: TGTGCCAGCAGCTTAGGGCCGGACAGGGCGATCTATGGCTACACCTTC.

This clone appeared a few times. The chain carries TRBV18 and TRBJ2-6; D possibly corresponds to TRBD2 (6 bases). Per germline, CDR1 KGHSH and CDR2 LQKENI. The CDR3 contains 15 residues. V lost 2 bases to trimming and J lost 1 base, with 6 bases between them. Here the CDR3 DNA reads TGTGCCAGCTCACCAGCGGGATCTGGGGCCAACGTCCTGACTTTC. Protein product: CASSPAGSGANVLTF.